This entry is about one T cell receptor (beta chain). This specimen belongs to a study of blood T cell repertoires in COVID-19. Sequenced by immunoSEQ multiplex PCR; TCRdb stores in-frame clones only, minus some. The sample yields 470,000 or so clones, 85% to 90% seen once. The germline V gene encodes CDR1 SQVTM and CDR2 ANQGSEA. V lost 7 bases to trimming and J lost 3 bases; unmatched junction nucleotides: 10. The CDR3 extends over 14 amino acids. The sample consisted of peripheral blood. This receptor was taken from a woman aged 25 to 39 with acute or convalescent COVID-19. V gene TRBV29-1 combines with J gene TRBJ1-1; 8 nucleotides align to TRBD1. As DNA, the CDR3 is TGCAGCGCCCGGACAGGGACATTCGACACTGAAGCTTTCTTT. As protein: CSARTGTFDTEAFF.